This is a list of T cell receptor beta chains from one sample in a study of T cell repertoires in cytomegalovirus infection. MiXCR, run by TCRdb on the reads, gives a single entry per CDR3 protein. Found here are about 740,000 distinct CDR3 sequences, approximately 40% of them singletons; the top ten hold 2.5% to 3%. Sequencing was carried out using PBMCs. The receptors originated from a human donor in good health (CMV status not recorded). Some clones in this sample may be carry-over from other donors' samples. The CDR3 runs from the conserved cysteine through the conserved F or W. D genes are given only for firm matches. Not every row has a clone size; where given, it reads once, few, many or a size class.

v_call	j_call	d_call	clone_size	cdr3_aa	cdr3_nt
TRBV7-6	TRBJ2-3	-	-	CASSPEPVGAADTQYF	TGTGCCAGCAGCCCCGAACCGGTGGGGGCCGCAGATACGCAGTATTTT
TRBV29-1	TRBJ1-1	-	few	CSVAGARKNTEAFF	TGCAGCGTTGCGGGGGCCAGGAAGAACACTGAAGCTTTCTTT
TRBV6-1	TRBJ1-1	-	few	CASSRQSRTEAFF	TGTGCCAGCAGCAGACAGTCCCGCACTGAAGCTTTCTTT
TRBV7-2	TRBJ2-7	-	many	CASSLPVSHEQYF	TGTGCCAGCAGCTTACCCGTGTCTCACGAGCAGTACTTC
TRBV7-2	TRBJ2-7	-	many	CASSLNGLYEQYF	TGTGCCAGCAGCTTGAACGGCCTTTACGAGCAGTACTTC
TRBV25-1	TRBJ2-1	-	few	CASSRGHNEQFF	TGTGCCAGCAGTCGAGGGCACAATGAGCAGTTCTTC
TRBV7-2	TRBJ2-1	TRBD2	-	CASSPAGSGGLGRIF	TGTGCCAGCAGCCCCGCGGGTAGCGGGGGGCTCGGAAGGATCTTC
TRBV7-9	TRBJ1-2	-	-	CASYSADGRNYGYTF	TGTGCCAGTTACTCCGCGGACGGCCGAAACTATGGCTACACCTTC
TRBV11-1	TRBJ2-5	TRBD1	few	CASSLRLNRGSETQYF	TGTGCCAGCAGCTTACGACTTAACAGGGGTTCGGAGACCCAGTACTTC
TRBV12-3/TRBV12-4	TRBJ1-5	TRBD1	few	CASSFGQGMYQPQHF	TGTGCCAGCAGTTTCGGACAGGGGATGTATCAGCCCCAGCATTTT
TRBV5-1	TRBJ1-5	-	-	CASSLLASPNQPQHF	TGCGCCAGCAGCTTGTTGGCCAGCCCCAATCAGCCCCAGCATTTT
TRBV7-2	TRBJ2-7	-	many	CASSLSTGGMAYEQYF	TGTGCCAGCAGCTTATCTACGGGTGGGATGGCATACGAGCAGTACTTC
TRBV6-1	TRBJ2-1	-	-	CASSDLTTSSYNEQFF	TGTGCCAGCAGTGACCTTACAACCAGCTCCTACAATGAGCAGTTCTTC
TRBV7-2	TRBJ2-1	TRBD2	-	CASSSGRVAGTYNEQFF	TGTGCCAGCAGCTCGGGAAGGGTAGCGGGGACCTACAATGAGCAGTTCTTC
TRBV19	TRBJ1-5	-	-	CASSIIQGGNQPQHF	TGTGCCAGTAGTATAATACAGGGCGGCAATCAGCCCCAGCATTTT
TRBV2	TRBJ1-5	-	few	CASSRRSISNQPQHF	TGTGCCAGCAGTCGCAGGAGCATCAGCAATCAGCCCCAGCATTTT
TRBV20-1	TRBJ1-1	-	many	CSARQGSPEAFF	TGCAGTGCTAGACAAGGGAGTCCTGAAGCTTTCTTT
TRBV10-1	TRBJ1-1	-	few	CASSDGQSNTEAFF	TGCGCCAGCAGTGACGGACAGAGCAACACTGAAGCTTTCTTT
TRBV5-1	TRBJ1-5	-	few	CASSLDEFQPQHF	TGCGCCAGCAGCTTGGATGAGTTCCAGCCCCAGCATTTT
TRBV12-3/TRBV12-4	TRBJ1-2	TRBD1	-	CASSPSGQAYGYTF	TGTGCCAGCAGCCCCTCGGGACAGGCGTATGGCTACACCTTC
TRBV7-3	TRBJ2-1	TRBD2	few	CASSSAGGSYNEQFF	TGTGCCAGCAGCTCAGCGGGGGGATCATACAATGAGCAGTTCTTC
TRBV28	TRBJ1-4	-	few	CASRSGPRVLFF	TGTGCCAGCAGATCCGGGCCAAGGGTTCTGTTTTTT
TRBV30	TRBJ2-3	-	-	CAWTPLGGSDTQYF	TGTGCCTGGACCCCCCTTGGTGGATCAGATACGCAGTATTTT
TRBV28	TRBJ2-7	TRBD1	-	CASSLFGTGDEQYF	TGTGCCAGCAGTTTATTCGGGACAGGGGACGAGCAGTACTTC
TRBV6-5	TRBJ2-2	-	-	CASTHKASNTGELFF	TGTGCCAGCACACATAAGGCATCTAACACCGGGGAGCTGTTTTTT
TRBV5-1	TRBJ2-4	TRBD2	-	CASRLMGGSNIQYF	TGCGCCAGCAGGCTGATGGGAGGGTCTAACATTCAGTACTTC
TRBV28	TRBJ1-1	-	once	CASRDGDAQGTEAFF	TGTGCCAGCAGGGACGGGGACGCCCAGGGCACTGAAGCTTTCTTT
TRBV15	TRBJ2-5	-	-	CATSRDSGVGAGTQYF	TGTGCCACCAGCAGAGATTCGGGCGTTGGTGCGGGGACCCAGTACTTC
TRBV15	TRBJ1-3	-	few	CATSREVRTSGNTIYF	TGTGCCACCAGCAGAGAAGTACGGACCTCTGGAAACACCATATATTTT
TRBV19	TRBJ2-5	-	-	CASSTTGVGETQYF	TGTGCCAGTAGTACCACTGGGGTAGGAGAGACCCAGTACTTC
TRBV6-1	TRBJ2-5	TRBD1	few	CASREGTGVGETQYF	TGTGCCAGTCGGGAAGGGACAGGGGTCGGAGAGACCCAGTACTTC
TRBV6-6	TRBJ1-5	TRBD1	-	CASSYSGLGQGYSNQPQHF	TGTGCCAGCAGTTACTCGGGCTTGGGACAGGGTTATAGCAATCAGCCCCAGCATTTT
TRBV12-3/TRBV12-4	TRBJ1-1	-	-	CASTKNTEAFF	TGTGCCAGCACCAAAAACACTGAAGCTTTCTTT
TRBV19	TRBJ1-1	-	-	CASSKAGGRAMNTEAFF	TGTGCCAGTAGTAAGGCAGGAGGGAGGGCTATGAACACTGAAGCTTTCTTT
TRBV6-8	TRBJ2-3	TRBD2	-	CASSYVGLAEGLDTQYF	TGTGCCAGCAGTTACGTGGGACTAGCCGAAGGATTAGATACGCAGTATTTT
TRBV12-3/TRBV12-4	TRBJ2-1	TRBD2	-	CASSFGGRDEQFF	TGTGCCAGCAGTTTCGGCGGGAGGGATGAGCAGTTCTTC
TRBV20-1	TRBJ2-2	TRBD1	-	CSATRDRTGELFF	TGCAGTGCTACCCGGGACAGGACCGGGGAGCTGTTTTTT
TRBV7-2	TRBJ2-7	TRBD2	many	CASSSWVAGSYEQYF	TGTGCCAGCAGCTCCTGGGTAGCGGGGTCCTACGAGCAGTACTTC
TRBV7-8	TRBJ2-5	-	many	CASSLGTTETQYF	TGTGCCAGCAGCTTAGGGACTACGGAGACCCAGTACTTC
TRBV7-3	TRBJ1-1	-	few	CASSSTGGGHEAFF	TGTGCCAGCAGCTCGACGGGGGGGGGACATGAAGCTTTCTTT
TRBV13	TRBJ2-1	-	once	CAGERYNEQFF	TGTGCCGGCGAGCGGTACAATGAGCAGTTCTTC
TRBV6-5	TRBJ2-7	TRBD2	-	CASSPGLRAYEQYF	TGTGCCAGCAGCCCGGGACTAAGGGCCTACGAGCAGTACTTC
TRBV6-1	TRBJ2-1	TRBD2	-	CASSPLAAHEQFF	TGTGCCAGCAGTCCACTAGCGGCCCATGAGCAGTTCTTC
TRBV27	TRBJ1-1	-	many	CASSSLNRVTEAFF	TGTGCCAGCAGTTCACTAAACAGGGTTACTGAAGCTTTCTTT
TRBV19	TRBJ2-2	-	-	CASSMGIKSPGELFF	TGTGCCAGTAGCATGGGGATTAAGAGCCCCGGGGAGCTGTTTTTT
TRBV5-6	TRBJ2-3	TRBD2	few	CASSLAASGSLTDTQYF	TGTGCCAGCAGCTTGGCGGCTAGCGGGAGTCTCACAGATACGCAGTATTTT
TRBV19	TRBJ1-5	TRBD1	-	CASTVGTGSQPQHF	TGTGCCAGTACCGTTGGGACAGGGAGTCAGCCCCAGCATTTT
TRBV7-8	TRBJ1-6	-	many	CASSLWGTLNSPLHF	TGTGCCAGCAGCTTATGGGGGACCCTTAATTCACCCCTCCACTTT
TRBV7-8	TRBJ2-7	-	-	CASSLGLLEQYF	TGTGCCAGCAGCTTAGGGCTGCTCGAGCAGTACTTC
TRBV6-6	TRBJ2-1	TRBD2	many	CASSYAGTSGDEQFF	TGTGCCAGCAGTTACGCCGGGACTAGCGGGGACGAGCAGTTCTTC
TRBV7-2	TRBJ2-5	TRBD2	many	CASRRTPASGNQETQYF	TGTGCCAGCAGGCGGACCCCGGCTAGCGGGAACCAAGAGACCCAGTACTTC
TRBV27	TRBJ2-5	-	-	CASSLYPGQLETQYF	TGTGCCAGCAGTTTATATCCCGGACAGTTAGAGACCCAGTACTTC
TRBV28	TRBJ2-1	TRBD1	few	CASSYRGFYNEQFF	TGTGCCAGCAGTTACAGGGGCTTCTACAATGAGCAGTTCTTC
TRBV20-1	TRBJ1-2	-	-	CSARDPRDGTNYGYTF	TGCAGTGCTAGAGATCCGAGGGATGGGACTAACTATGGCTACACCTTC
TRBV20-1	TRBJ2-3	-	-	CSARDRARLFTDTQYF	TGCAGTGCTAGAGATCGGGCTAGGTTATTCACAGATACGCAGTATTTT
TRBV6-2/TRBV6-3	TRBJ1-2	TRBD1	-	CASSYAGTGGHYGYTF	TGTGCCAGCAGTTACGCGGGAACAGGGGGCCACTATGGCTACACCTTC
TRBV20-1	TRBJ1-5	-	-	CNARGSGTLNQPQHF	TGCAATGCTAGGGGGTCCGGGACTCTGAATCAGCCCCAGCATTTT
TRBV28	TRBJ1-4	-	-	CASSLSPPNEKLFF	TGTGCCAGCAGTTTATCACCCCCGAATGAAAAACTGTTTTTT
TRBV7-2	TRBJ2-3	TRBD2	many	CASSLGASGSGTDTQYF	TGTGCCAGCAGCTTAGGGGCTAGCGGGAGTGGCACAGATACGCAGTATTTT